Below, one TCR beta chain is given with its context. Profiling relied on immunoSEQ multiplex PCR, and the TCRdb table lists in-frame clones only, not all of them. The profile shows about 670,000 clones, about 90% of them singletons. Germline lookup yields CDR1 MNHNY and CDR2 SVGAGI (reference sequence). CDR3 length: 13 residues. V shed 6 bases, J shed 8 bases, and the junction held 6 bases outside the gene matches. This sample is drawn from a study of blood T cell repertoires in COVID-19. Study-level background: Acute and convalescent COVID-19 samples came from the United States, Italy and Spain.

The genes are TRBV6-6 and TRBJ2-1, with 8 positions matching TRBD2. The sequencing input was peripheral blood. The TCR sequence derives from a young woman with acute or convalescent COVID-19. Here the CDR3 DNA reads TGTGCCAGCAGCCCCTCGGGGGGGCATGAGCAGTTCTTC. Protein: CASSPSGGHEQFF.